Below, one T cell receptor (beta chain) is given with its context. The antigen remains unidentified. Sequencing was designed to attain a depth spanning 1 in 200,000 to 1 in 1 million T cells. Sequencing used immunoSEQ multiplex PCR; TCRdb keeps in-frame clones, though not all of them. The data contain about 50,000 clones, 57% of them singletons. The data are from a study of cytotoxic CD8 clonotypes in ibrutinib-treated CLL. For the study at large: Response sampling took place at median about 12 months of treatment, range 6 to 36. Points from the study as a whole: Public clonotypes, found uncommonly, either contracted or stayed stable on treatment.

Germline-derived CDR1 and CDR2 are SNHLY and FYNNEI. The CDR3 length is 14 residues. V lost 6 bases, J lost 6 bases, and 10 bases stayed unmatched. The source material was PBMCs, sampled after 24 months of ibrutinib treatment. The chain combines TRBV2 with TRBJ2-7, with 8 bases identical to TRBD1. The source of this sequence is a human donor with chronic lymphocytic leukemia. The CDR3 is CASRGQVKLGEQYF. The CDR3 DNA reads TGTGCCAGCAGGGGACAGGTAAAGTTAGGCGAGCAGTACTTC. Variable domain in full (rest from reference TRBV2 and TRBJ2-7): EPEVTQTPSHQVTQMGQEVILRCVPISNHLYFYWYRQILGQKVEFLVSFYNNEISEKSEIFDDQFSVERPDGSNFTLKIRSTKLEDSAMYFCASRGQVKLGEQYFGPGTRLTVT.